These 25 T cell receptor beta chains were sequenced from one sample in a study of shared clonotypes between healthy human individuals. Sequencing was performed with immunoSEQ multiplex PCR; in TCRdb, only in-frame clones are kept and a portion is missing. The sample includes a few million clones, roughly 95% seen only once; the top ten take approximately 0.13%. The specimen was naive CD4+ T cells sorted from blood. As to subset: CD45RA+ positively selected. Receptor source: a man aged 18 to 30 in good health.

In regard to this clone: At the DNA level, this CDR3 is encoded by other sequences in the same sample as well. This sequence joins TRBV6-5 and TRBJ2-7; 9 positions match TRBD1. The CDR3 extends over 14 amino acids. V trimming: 6 bases; J trimming: 1 base; junction bases outside the gene matches: 4. Per the germline V gene, CDR1 is MNHEY and CDR2 is SVGAGI. The CDR3 nucleotides are TGTGCCAGCAGACGGGGACAGGGATCCTACGAGCAGTACTTC. It translates to CASRRGQGSYEQYF.

This sequence joins TRBV11-1 and TRBJ2-7; the match to TRBD1 covers 11 bases. CDR3 size: 15 residues. The germline gives CDR1 SGHAT, CDR2 FQDESV (reference sequence). The V gene end was trimmed by 6 bases and the J gene end by 4 bases; junction bases not matched to a gene: 8. CDR3 bases: TGTGCCAGCAGTTACTCCGGGACAGGGGGGTACGAGCAGTACTTC. The encoded protein is CASSYSGTGGYEQYF.

This chain joins TRBV7-9 and TRBJ2-1; the D is unclear. Trimming stripped 0 bases from V and 7 bases from J, with 10 bases between. CDR1 and CDR2 (germline): SEHNR, FQNEAQ (reference sequence). The CDR3 has 14 residues. The CDR3 reads CASSLASEWNEQFF. CDR3 bases: TGTGCCAGCAGCTTAGCCAGCGAGTGGAATGAGCAGTTCTTC. Full variable domain (remainder filled in from reference TRBV7-9 and TRBJ2-1): DTGVSQNPRHKITKRGQNVTFRCDPISEHNRLYWYRQTLGQGPEFLTYFQNEAQLEKSRLLSDRFSAERPKGSFSTLEIQRTEQGDSAMYLCASSLASEWNEQFFGPGTRLTVL.

The V gene is TRBV6-1, the J gene TRBJ1-5; D is ambiguous. V shed 2 bases and J shed 7 bases, with 6 bases lying between them. Germline V CDR1 and CDR2: MNHNS, SASEGT. This CDR3 spans 12 amino acids. The CDR3 spells CASSEYQQPQHF. CDR3 nucleotides: TGTGCCAGCAGTGAATATCAGCAGCCCCAGCATTTT.

This chain joins TRBV5-6 and TRBJ2-1; TRBD2 aligns across 12 bases. CDR3 length: 13 residues. In germline, CDR1 is SGHDT, CDR2 YYEEEE. Losses at the gene ends were 5 bases for V and 8 bases for J; bases not matched to a gene: 2. CDR3: CASRSSGRDEQFF. The CDR3 bases are TGTGCCAGCAGATCTAGCGGGAGGGATGAGCAGTTCTTC.

This sequence joins TRBV27 and TRBJ2-7, with D possibly matching TRBD2 (6 bases). This CDR3 is 15 amino acids long. Trimming left V 5 bases short and J 0 bases short, with 14 bases between. The germline gives CDR1 MNHEY, CDR2 SMNVEV (reference sequence). The CDR3 DNA is TGTGCCAGCAGTCCCGTTACCGGGGGCTCCTACGAGCAGTACTTC. Translating it yields CASSPVTGGSYEQYF.

As concerns this clone: This specimen includes other DNA sequences encoding the same CDR3. The chain is built from TRBV30 and TRBJ1-2; D remains unclear. CDR1 and CDR2 (germline): GTSNPN, SVGIG (reference sequence). With 2 bases removed from V and 8 bases from J, the gap between germline ends came to 9 bases. This CDR3 contains 11 residues. Here the CDR3 DNA reads TGTGCCTGGAGTCCCCTAGGGGGCTACACCTTC. It is translated as CAWSPLGGYTF.

The chain is built from TRBV10-2 and TRBJ2-3, with TRBD1 identical over 8 bases. The CDR3 totals 14 residues. Germline lookup yields CDR1 WSHSY and CDR2 SAAADI. V lost 4 bases and J lost 6; bases outside the gene matches: 6. The CDR3 is CASSGGTGSDTQYF. The CDR3 DNA follows: TGCGCCAGCAGTGGGGGGACAGGTTCGGATACGCAGTATTTT.

Regarding this clone: The junction shows a germline mismatch at one end, possibly a read error. The chain has TRBV7-7 and TRBJ2-2; the D gene is possibly TRBD2 (5 bases). The CDR3 consists of 14 residues. CDR1 SSHAT and CDR2 FNYEAQ come from the germline V gene (reference sequence). CDR3 sequence reads: CASSLARNTGELFF. The DNA of the CDR3 is TGTGCTAGCAGCTTAGCGAGGAACACCGGGGAGCTGTTTTTT.

V usage is TRBV5-6 and J usage is TRBJ2-7, with D tentatively TRBD1 (6 bases). Trimming stripped 4 bases from V and 0 bases from J, with 14 bases between. CDR1 SGHDT and CDR2 YYEEEE come from the germline V gene. The length of the CDR3 is 15 residues. In nucleotides, the CDR3 is TGTGCCAGCAGCCGCCTGGACAGAGACTCCTACGAGCAGTACTTC. This codes for CASSRLDRDSYEQYF. Using reference TRBV5-6 and TRBJ2-7 for the parts outside the CDR3, the full variable domain is DAGVTQSPTHLIKTRGQQVTLRCSPKSGHDTVSWYQQALGQGPQFIFQYYEEEERQRGNFPDRFSGHQFPNYSSELNVNALLLGDSALYLCASSRLDRDSYEQYFGPGTRLTVT.

The chain recombines TRBV7-3 with TRBJ1-1, with 7 bases fitting TRBD1. Germline V gene lookup returns CDR1 SGHTA and CDR2 FQGTGA. This CDR3 spans 14 amino acids. V lost 6 bases and J lost 5; bases outside the gene matches: 9. The CDR3 spells CASSPTGVTTEAFF. CDR3 DNA: TGTGCCAGCAGTCCTACAGGGGTGACAACTGAAGCTTTCTTT.

The chain carries TRBV5-1 and TRBJ2-7; a possible D gene is TRBD2 (6 bases). Germline values: CDR1 SGHRS, CDR2 YFSETQ. V was trimmed by 1 base and J by 5 bases, leaving 19 bases between them. The CDR3 covers 16 residues. CDR3 residues: CASSLKAGLGLNEQYF. CDR3 nucleotides: TGCGCCAGCAGCTTGAAGGCGGGGTTAGGTCTGAACGAGCAGTACTTC.

The V call is TRBV7-9, the J call TRBJ1-3; 9 bases are shared with TRBD1. The CDR3 is made up of 16 amino acids. Per germline, CDR1 SEHNR and CDR2 FQNEAQ (reference sequence). J was trimmed by 0 bases and V by 5 bases; bases with no gene match: 5. CDR3 region: CASSQGTGPSGNTIYF. In nucleotides, the CDR3 is TGTGCCAGCAGCCAGGGGACAGGGCCCTCTGGAAACACCATATATTTT.

The chain is built from TRBV5-4 and TRBJ2-3, with D possibly TRBD1 on 6 matching bases. V lost 2 bases, J lost 0 bases, and 10 bases lay in between. In germline, CDR1 is SGHNT, CDR2 YYREEE (reference sequence). The CDR3 is 15 amino acids. The CDR3 DNA reads TGTGCCAGCAGCTTCGGGCAGGGGAGCACAGATACGCAGTATTTT. This codes for CASSFGQGSTDTQYF.

This chain connects TRBV5-1 to TRBJ2-7; D is uncertain. The CDR3 is 16 amino acids. V dropped 0 bases and J dropped 0 bases, with 13 bases sitting between them. Germline V CDR1 and CDR2: SGHRS, YFSETQ. CDR3 DNA: TGCGCCAGCAGCTTGGGAGCCGCCTTCGACTCCTACGAGCAGTACTTC. It encodes CASSLGAAFDSYEQYF.

The chain employs TRBV10-3 and TRBJ2-7, with D unresolved. The CDR3 has 14 amino acids. Trimming took off 6 bases at V and 2 bases at J, with 14 bases between the two ends. Germline V gives CDR1 ENHRY, CDR2 SYGVKD. For the CDR3, the DNA is TGTGCCATCAGCACCCCGGCGTATACCTACGAGCAGTACTTC. Translated, it gives CAISTPAYTYEQYF.

A remark on this clone: Other DNA sequences of this sample code for an identical CDR3. V usage is TRBV10-3 and J usage is TRBJ1-5; unclear D gene. Germline V gene sequence: CDR1 ENHRY, CDR2 SYGVKD. The CDR3 extends over 14 amino acids. Trimming removed 0 bases from V and 3 bases from J, with 6 bases in between. For the CDR3, the DNA is TGTGCCATCAGTGAGTCCGGATCCAATCAGCCCCAGCATTTT. Encoded protein: CAISESGSNQPQHF.

V gene TRBV27 combines with J gene TRBJ1-1, with 9 bases lining up with TRBD1. J gave up 6 bases and V 5 bases, and 13 bases lay outside the gene matches. The CDR3 totals 16 residues. Germline CDR1 MNHEY, CDR2 SMNVEV (reference sequence). The CDR3 spells CASSAPMGQGVAEAFF. The CDR3 nucleotides read TGTGCCAGCAGTGCGCCCATGGGACAGGGAGTCGCTGAAGCTTTCTTT.

Comment on this clone: The sample has other DNA sequences that encode this CDR3 too. CDR3 sequence: CASRGGGENIQYF. CDR3 nucleotide sequence: TGTGCCAGCAGGGGTGGGGGTGAGAACATTCAGTACTTC. The chain has TRBV6-5 and TRBJ2-4; D may be TRBD1 or TRBD2 (5 bases each). Germline CDR1 reads MNHEY; CDR2 reads SVGAGI. This CDR3 has 13 amino acids. V lost 6 bases and J 7 bases, leaving 13 bases between the germline ends.

The count of this clone is one. The chain has TRBV5-1 and TRBJ2-3; D may be TRBD1 (6 bases). The CDR3 length is 13 residues. The V end lost 0 bases, the J end lost 7 bases, and 9 bases lay between the germline ends. Germline values: CDR1 SGHRS, CDR2 YFSETQ. The CDR3, as DNA: TGCGCCAGCAGCTTGGCGGACAGTTATACGCAGTATTTT. Protein: CASSLADSYTQYF.

The chain joins TRBV6-5 to TRBJ2-5, with D maybe TRBD2 (5 bases). V lost 2 bases and J lost 3, with 16 bases in between. Germline V gene sequence: CDR1 MNHEY, CDR2 SVGAGI. This CDR3 region has 16 residues. The CDR3 sequence: CASSYAPASTEETQYF. The CDR3 nucleotides read TGTGCCAGCAGTTACGCCCCCGCTAGCACGGAAGAGACCCAGTACTTC.

The rearrangement joins TRBV18 to TRBJ1-5; 7 bases are a match to TRBD1. Germline V gene lookup returns CDR1 KGHSH and CDR2 LQKENI. Losses at the gene ends were 2 bases for V and 5 bases for J; bases not matched to a gene: 6. The CDR3 is made up of 15 amino acids. In DNA form, the CDR3 reads TGTGCCAGCTCACCAAGTCAAACAGGGGATCAGCCCCAGCATTTT. Its translation: CASSPSQTGDQPQHF. The whole variable domain, remainder taken from reference TRBV18 and TRBJ1-5, is NAGVMQNPRHLVRRRGQEARLRCSPMKGHSHVYWYRQLPEEGLKFMVYLQKENIIDESGMPKERFSAEFPKEGPSILRIQQVVRGDSAAYFCASSPSQTGDQPQHFGDGTRLSIL.

V is TRBV10-3 and J is TRBJ2-7; possibly TRBD1 for D (6 bases). The germline V and J ends were trimmed by 5 bases and 4 bases, with 15 bases remaining between them. Germline CDR1 is ENHRY and CDR2 is SYGVKD. The CDR3 has 14 residues. The CDR3: CAISPSQGNYEQYF. In DNA form, the CDR3 reads TGTGCCATCAGTCCTTCACAGGGAAATTACGAGCAGTACTTC.

The V call is TRBV19, the J call TRBJ1-4; TRBD1 matches at 10 bases. The germline V gene encodes CDR1 LNHDA and CDR2 SQIVND (reference sequence). The CDR3 loop spans 15 amino acids. J was trimmed by 3 bases and V by 5 bases; bases with no gene match: 3. The CDR3 DNA follows: TGTGCCAGTAGTTCCGGGACAGGGGCTAATGAAAAACTGTTTTTT. Its translation is CASSSGTGANEKLFF.

The genes are TRBV7-8 and TRBJ2-7; TRBD2 aligns across 9 bases. The J segment lost 2 bases and the V segment lost 2 bases, leaving 4 bases of the junction unmatched. The CDR3 is 15 amino acids. Germline values: CDR1 SGHVS, CDR2 FQNEAQ. CDR3 sequence reads: CASSLPSGGTYEQYF. CDR3 nucleotides: TGTGCCAGCAGCTTACCGAGCGGGGGGACCTACGAGCAGTACTTC.